Sequencing of this TCR beta chain was carried out in a study of T cell responses to AZD1222 COVID-19 vaccine. Findings of the study overall: Recipients of two AZD1222 doses showed rising Spike-specific TCR breadth and depth. In a largely white British group with more females than males, clonal diversity was possibly underestimated. As reported, nearly half of all spike-specific TCRs target variant regions that are unmutated. Recipients of AZD1222 seropositive at baseline numbered only five or six.

The CDR3 is 17 amino acids. The germline CDR1 and CDR2 sequences are LNHNV and YYDKDF (reference sequence). Trimming at V came to 0 bases and at J to 2 bases, leaving 7 bases not matched to a gene. Clones were sequenced by immunoSEQ multiplex PCR, and TCRdb holds only the in-frame ones, with some missing. The sample carries 100,000 or so clones, over 75% recorded once. To note about this clone: Its target is unknown.

The clonotype originates from an adult in good health. The V and J genes are TRBV15 and TRBJ2-7; 10 bases map to TRBD2. The input for sequencing was peripheral blood, taken on day 0 of AZD1222 vaccination. The CDR3 region is CATSRDLAGGLAYEQYF. DNA for the CDR3: TGTGCCACCAGCAGAGATTTAGCGGGGGGTCTTGCCTACGAGCAGTACTTC.